The clone carrying this TCR beta chain was seen more than once but under ten times. What it binds is unknown. From germline, CDR1 is DFQATT and CDR2 SNEGSKA (reference sequence). V lost 5 bases to trimming and J lost 11 bases, with 22 bases between them. CDR3 length: 13 residues. The record originates from a study of response to subunit inactivated influenza vaccine. Study-level findings and limits: There was a suggestion from the authors that each seasonal influenza vaccination recruits few new T cells.

TCRdb recomputed calls from the RT-PCR reads with MiXCR, one row per CDR3 protein. This sample has some 640,000 distinct CDR3 sequences, with about 14% found just once. The TCR originated in a man between 50 and 59 years old who received an inactivated influenza vaccine. This sequence joins TRBV20-1 and TRBJ2-7; possibly TRBD2 for D (5 bases). The starting material was PBMCs from blood, obtained 14 days before vaccination. CDR3 sequence reads: CSARLIGPGLEYF. The CDR3, as DNA: TGCAGTGCTCGCCTGATCGGGCCGGGGTTGGAGTACTTC.